These 24 T cell receptor beta chains were all obtained from the same sample, sequenced in a study of spatial heterogeneity in lung cancer. TCRdb redid the calling of the 5' RACE reads with MiXCR, one entry per CDR3 protein. The sample includes 60,000 to 75,000 distinct CDR3 sequences, about 5.9% of them seen just once. Noted time point: sample taken at primary tumor resection. The specimen comprised PBMCs, sampled at surgery. These TCRs come from a female donor with early-stage non-small cell lung cancer.

This CDR3 reads CASSREWNKPQHF. The DNA of the CDR3 is TGTGCCAGTTCCAGGGAGTGGAATAAGCCCCAGCATTTT. The chain employs TRBV19 and TRBJ1-5, with D tentatively TRBD1 (5 bases). V was clipped by 8 bases and J by 8 bases, with 16 bases between them. The germline gives CDR1 LNHDA, CDR2 SQIVND (reference sequence). This CDR3 spans 13 amino acids.

This clonotype was seen more than once but under ten times. This sequence joins TRBV10-3 and TRBJ2-5; D is perhaps TRBD1 (5 bases). This CDR3 has 14 amino acids. Germline loops: CDR1 ENHRY, CDR2 SYGVKD. V was pared by 6 bases and J by 4 bases, with 15 bases between. The CDR3 protein is CAISKGQGGETQYF. The CDR3 region has the DNA TGTGCCATCAGCAAAGGGCAGGGCGGAGAGACCCAGTACTTC.

This clonotype occurred many times. The chain carries TRBV12-3 or TRBV12-4 and TRBJ2-3; D perhaps matches TRBD2 (5 bases). CDR3 length equals 17 residues. Trimming left V 6 bases short and J 0 bases short, with 19 bases between. In DNA, the CDR3 is TGTGCCAGCAGCGTCCCCTCAGCGGTCCCTAGCACAGATACGCAGTATTTT. Translation gives CASSVPSAVPSTDTQYF.

The chain recombines TRBV3-1 with TRBJ2-3; the D gene is possibly TRBD2 (7 bases). In germline, CDR1 is LGHDT, CDR2 YNNKEL (reference sequence). Between the trimmed V and J ends, which lost 2 bases and 2 bases, there was a span of 14 bases. This CDR3 contains 16 residues. Written as DNA, the CDR3 is TGTGCCAGCAGCCAACGGGGGGCTCGGGTCACAGATACGCAGTATTTT. Amino acids: CASSQRGARVTDTQYF.

V and J are TRBV20-1 and TRBJ1-5; D not certain. Germline assignment: CDR1 DFQATT and CDR2 SNEGSKA (reference sequence). Trimming left V 0 bases short and J 0 bases short, with 12 bases between. The CDR3 is 16 amino acids. This chain's CDR3 is CSARDEKVFSNQPQHF. DNA for the CDR3: TGCAGTGCTAGAGACGAGAAGGTGTTTAGCAATCAGCCCCAGCATTTT.

This clonotype has ten or more counts. The chain combines TRBV4-2 with TRBJ1-3; the D gene is possibly TRBD1 (5 bases). This CDR3 contains 14 residues. Trimming pared 2 bases from V and 4 bases from J, leaving 9 bases between. In germline, CDR1 is LGHNA, CDR2 YNFKEQ. In DNA form, the CDR3 reads TGTGCCAGCAGCCAATTGCAGGGAGGAAACACCATATATTTT. Its protein product is CASSQLQGGNTIYF.

Ten or more counts support this clonotype. The gene calls are TRBV29-1 and TRBJ2-5; 7 nucleotides agree with TRBD1. CDR1 and CDR2 (germline): SQVTM, ANQGSEA. The V gene end was trimmed by 2 bases and the J gene end by 0 bases; junction bases not matched to a gene: 3. The CDR3 is 14 amino acids. The CDR3: CSVERQGDQETQYF. For the CDR3, the DNA is TGCAGCGTTGAACGGCAGGGGGACCAAGAGACCCAGTACTTC.

This clonotype was detected ten times or more. The chain has TRBV5-1 and TRBJ1-1; a possible D gene is TRBD1 (5 bases). CDR1 is SGHRS and CDR2 is YFSETQ in the germline V gene. V lost 4 bases, J lost 2 bases, and 15 bases lay in between. This CDR3 has 15 residues. The CDR3 nucleotides are TGCGCCAGCAGCGGAACGGGACGGCCTAACACTGAAGCTTTCTTT. Its protein product is CASSGTGRPNTEAFF.

This clonotype appeared a few times. The CDR3 sequence: CASSPSGTGGIGDTQYF. CDR3 coding DNA: TGTGCCAGCAGCCCATCGGGGACAGGGGGCATCGGAGATACGCAGTATTTT. The chain combines TRBV7-3 with TRBJ2-3; 12 bases align to TRBD1. Germline CDR1 reads SGHTA; CDR2 reads FQGTGA. The CDR3 is 17 residues long. The V segment lost 5 bases and the J segment 5 bases; nucleotides outside the gene matches: 11.

This chain joins TRBV7-9 and TRBJ2-1, with D hard to call. V was trimmed by 5 bases and J by 4 bases, leaving 15 bases between them. Germline CDR1 reads SEHNR; CDR2 reads FQNEAQ (reference sequence). The CDR3 loop spans 15 amino acids. The DNA for the CDR3 is TGTGCCAGCAGCCGGACCGATGCCTTATACAATGAGCAGTTCTTC. Its translation: CASSRTDALYNEQFF. Supplemented by reference TRBV7-9 and TRBJ2-1, the full variable domain reads DTGVSQNPRHKITKRGQNVTFRCDPISEHNRLYWYRQTLGQGPEFLTYFQNEAQLEKSRLLSDRFSAERPKGSFSTLEIQRTEQGDSAMYLCASSRTDALYNEQFFGPGTRLTVL.

This clonotype was recorded at least ten times. The rearrangement uses TRBV11-3 and TRBJ2-2, with D perhaps TRBD1 (6 bases). The CDR3 covers 16 residues. CDR1 SGHNT and CDR2 YENEEA come from the germline V gene. V dropped 4 bases and J dropped 1 base, with 13 bases sitting between them. CDR3 sequence: CASSSPGQRNTGELFF. CDR3 DNA sequence: TGTGCCAGCAGCTCCCCTGGACAGAGGAACACCGGGGAGCTGTTTTTT.

J is TRBJ1-5 and V is TRBV20-1, with D possibly being TRBD1 (6 bases). Deletions cut 1 base from V and 1 base from J, with 17 bases between. Germline V lookup: CDR1 DFQATT, CDR2 SNEGSKA (reference sequence). The CDR3 contains 17 residues. The CDR3 DNA is TGCAGTGCTAGAGGGGGGCGGGCTCGAGCAAGCAATCAGCCCCAGCATTTT. This translates into CSARGGRARASNQPQHF.

This clonotype was recorded at least ten times. This chain uses TRBV29-1 with TRBJ1-1; 9 bases agree with TRBD1. Per the germline V gene, CDR1 is SQVTM and CDR2 is ANQGSEA. This CDR3 has 12 residues. J gave up 8 bases and V 6 bases, and 7 bases lay outside the gene matches. The DNA of the CDR3 is TGCAGCGTCGAAACAGGGGGCGGCGAAGCTTTCTTT. Translating it yields CSVETGGGEAFF.

The chain carries TRBV6-6 and TRBJ2-1; 13 bases map to TRBD2. V lost 0 bases to trimming and J lost 2 bases; unmatched junction nucleotides: 1. This CDR3 is 17 amino acids long. The germline V gene has CDR1 MNHNY and CDR2 SVGAGI (reference sequence). CDR3 amino acids: CASSYSGLAGAYNEQFF. In DNA, the CDR3 is TGTGCCAGCAGTTACTCAGGACTAGCGGGGGCCTACAATGAGCAGTTCTTC.

The rearrangement uses TRBV7-9 and TRBJ1-2; D unresolved. V was cut by 3 bases and J by 2 bases, with 7 bases left in between. Germline CDR1 reads SEHNR; CDR2 reads FQNEAQ (reference sequence). This CDR3 has 13 residues. In DNA form, the CDR3 reads TGTGCCAGCAGCTTCGCAGGAAACTATGGCTACACCTTC. Translating gives CASSFAGNYGYTF.

This clonotype was seen ten or more times. The chain joins TRBV29-1 to TRBJ1-6; the D is unclear. This CDR3 is 12 amino acids long. CDR1 is SQVTM, CDR2 ANQGSEA, per germline. The germline V and J ends were trimmed by 0 bases and 13 bases, with 10 bases remaining between them. In DNA form, the CDR3 reads TGCAGCGTTGAAGATGCAGGTGGGCCCCTCCACTTT. Its translation is CSVEDAGGPLHF.

This clonotype has ten or more counts. J is TRBJ2-3 and V is TRBV20-1; 7 bases line up with TRBD1. The V gene end was trimmed by 6 bases and the J gene end by 3 bases; junction bases not matched to a gene: 12. This CDR3 has 15 residues. The germline CDR1 and CDR2 sequences are DFQATT and SNEGSKA (reference sequence). The CDR3 is CSAMDGTASTDTQYF. Written as DNA, the CDR3 is TGCAGTGCCATGGACGGGACAGCGAGTACAGATACGCAGTATTTT.

This clonotype was observed many times. The CDR3 protein is CASSYLLGQTAEKETQYF. The CDR3 DNA sequence: TGTGCCAGCAGTTACCTCTTAGGACAGACAGCCGAAAAAGAGACCCAGTACTTC. The rearrangement links TRBV6-5 to TRBJ2-5; D is possibly TRBD1 (6 bases). CDR3 size: 18 residues. V lost 2 bases and J 3 bases, leaving 22 bases between the germline ends. Germline assignment: CDR1 MNHEY and CDR2 SVGAGI.

This clonotype was seen at least ten times. V and J are TRBV5-1 and TRBJ1-5; D is possibly TRBD1 (6 bases). The CDR3 totals 14 residues. V lost 5 bases and J lost 5, with 14 bases in between. CDR1 is SGHRS and CDR2 is YFSETQ in the germline V gene. CDR3 residues: CASSSTGKDQPQHF. In nucleotides, the CDR3 is TGCGCCAGCAGTTCCACAGGGAAGGATCAGCCCCAGCATTTT.

The chain carries TRBV7-2 and TRBJ2-1, with D possibly being TRBD1 (5 bases). The CDR3 is 16 amino acids. V shed 1 base and J shed 6 bases, with 16 bases lying between them. Germline loops: CDR1 SGHTA, CDR2 FQGNSA. Here the CDR3 reads CASSLGLQGRGNEQFF. The CDR3 DNA sequence: TGTGCCAGCAGCTTAGGACTCCAGGGTCGTGGCAATGAGCAGTTCTTC.

This chain joins TRBV27 and TRBJ1-6; D might be TRBD1 (6 bases). The germline V gene has CDR1 MNHEY and CDR2 SMNVEV (reference sequence). Trimming stripped 4 bases from V and 6 bases from J, with 22 bases between. This CDR3 region has 18 residues. This CDR3 is CASSSLRLQGSGNSPLHF. CDR3 bases: TGTGCCAGCAGTTCCCTTCGCCTTCAGGGGTCGGGTAATTCACCCCTCCACTTT.

This clonotype was detected ten times or more. The V gene is TRBV7-2, the J gene TRBJ2-1; D is possibly TRBD2 (5 bases). The V gene's germline CDR1 is SGHTA and CDR2 FQGNSA. Trimming stripped 2 bases from V and 1 base from J, with 6 bases between. The CDR3 consists of 14 residues. CDR3 DNA: TGTGCCAGCAGCTTAACGGGATCCTACAATGAGCAGTTCTTC. Translating gives CASSLTGSYNEQFF.

The chain carries TRBV9 and TRBJ1-5; no definite D call. The CDR3 runs to 13 residues. Trimming left V 0 bases short and J 7 bases short, with 8 bases between. Germline CDR1 and CDR2: SGDLS and YYNGEE. The CDR3 sequence: CASSVDPGQPQHF. CDR3 nucleotide sequence: TGTGCCAGCAGCGTAGATCCGGGGCAGCCCCAGCATTTT.

This clonotype was recorded a few times. The chain recombines TRBV10-3 with TRBJ1-2; the D is unclear. With 1 base removed from V and 8 bases from J, the gap between germline ends came to 8 bases. The CDR3 has 12 amino acids. From germline, CDR1 is ENHRY and CDR2 SYGVKD. CDR3 sequence reads: CAISELKDGYTF. The CDR3 region has the DNA TGTGCCATCAGTGAGTTGAAGGACGGCTACACCTTC.